The 9 T cell receptor beta chains given below trace back to one sample, sequenced in a study of shared clonotypes between healthy human individuals. TCRdb's copy holds only in-frame clones and misses some; the assay was immunoSEQ multiplex PCR. The sample lists 2 million to 3 million clones; around 94% were seen once. Sequencing input: naive CD4+ T cells sorted from blood. Subset denoted: CD45RA+ positively selected. These receptor sequences come from a man between 18 and 35 years old in good health.

The chain joins TRBV5-5 to TRBJ1-5; maybe TRBD1 (5 bases). The germline CDR1 and CDR2 sequences are SGHKS and YYEKEE (reference sequence). The CDR3 is 14 amino acids. The V gene lost 1 base and the J gene lost 3 bases, with 8 bases spanning the gap. CDR3 region: CASSLSRVNQPQHF. The DNA of the CDR3 is TGTGCCAGCAGCTTGTCCAGGGTCAATCAGCCCCAGCATTTT. Full variable domain (missing parts from reference TRBV5-5 and TRBJ1-5): DAGVTQSPTHLIKTRGQQVTLRCSPISGHKSVSWYQQVLGQGPQFIFQYYEKEERGRGNFPDRFSARQFPNYSSELNVNALLLGDSALYLCASSLSRVNQPQHFGDGTRLSIL.

As regards this clone: A much bigger clone sits one base away, suggesting this may be a read error. The chain uses TRBV7-2 and TRBJ1-5; no clear D. The V and J ends lost 1 base and 5 bases respectively, with 3 bases between them. Germline V gene sequence: CDR1 SGHTA, CDR2 FQGNSA. The CDR3 length is 12 residues. The CDR3 DNA sequence: TGTGCCAGCAGCTTAGGCGATCAGCCCCAGCATTTT. Its translation is CASSLGDQPQHF.

This chain connects TRBV6-6 to TRBJ2-5, with D unresolved. V was cut by 5 bases and J by 1 base, with 14 bases left in between. The CDR3 is 15 amino acids. Germline V CDR1 and CDR2: MNHNY, SVGAGI (reference sequence). For the CDR3, the DNA is TGTGCCAGCAGTCGGTCGCAGGTATCCCAAGAGACCCAGTACTTC. Translating gives CASSRSQVSQETQYF.

This sequence joins TRBV10-2 and TRBJ2-3, with D unresolved. Germline V gives CDR1 WSHSY, CDR2 SAAADI. The ends were cut back, 7 bases at V and 0 bases at J, with 11 bases in the middle. The CDR3 consists of 14 residues. CDR3 sequence reads: CASKIRPSTDTQYF. In nucleotides, the CDR3 is TGCGCCAGCAAAATACGACCCAGCACAGATACGCAGTATTTT.

The gene calls are TRBV27 and TRBJ1-5; 7 bases line up with TRBD1. The V segment lost 3 bases and the J segment 4 bases; nucleotides outside the gene matches: 6. Per the germline V gene, CDR1 is MNHEY and CDR2 is SMNVEV (reference sequence). This CDR3 region has 15 residues. The CDR3 DNA reads TGTGCCAGCAGTTTCAGGGGGACCTTGAATCAGCCCCAGCATTTT. The encoded protein is CASSFRGTLNQPQHF.

In the case of this clone: Since a much larger clone is just one base distant, this may be a read error. This rearrangement joins TRBV11-2 to TRBJ2-5; D gene uncertain. Germline CDR1 SGHAT, CDR2 FQNNGV. The CDR3 loop spans 11 amino acids. The ends were cut back, 0 bases at V and 5 bases at J, with 1 base in the middle. The CDR3 DNA follows: TGTGCCAGCAGCTTAGACGAGACCCAGTACTTC. This gives the protein CASSLDETQYF.

CDR3 bases: TGTGCCAGCTCACCGGACAGCTACACCATTAATCAGCCCCAGCATTTT. Its protein is CASSPDSYTINQPQHF. The chain joins TRBV18 to TRBJ1-5, with D perhaps TRBD1 (6 bases). The V end was cut by 3 bases, the J end by 4 bases, with 16 bases between. Germline loops: CDR1 KGHSH, CDR2 LQKENI. The CDR3 length is 16 residues.

Only one count was recorded for this clone. The gene calls are TRBV7-2 and TRBJ2-4, with D possibly TRBD2 on 6 matching bases. V lost 3 bases and J lost 2, with 14 bases in between. From germline, CDR1 is SGHTA and CDR2 FQGNSA. CDR3 length: 16 amino acids. The CDR3 protein is CASSFWDFFTKNIQYF. CDR3 nucleotides: TGTGCCAGCAGCTTTTGGGACTTCTTTACCAAAAACATTCAGTACTTC.

The gene calls are TRBV4-3 and TRBJ2-3, with D possibly matching TRBD1 (5 bases). The CDR3 extends over 15 amino acids. Deletions cut 0 bases from V and 0 bases from J, with 7 bases between. Germline V gene lookup returns CDR1 LGHNA and CDR2 YSLEER. CDR3 in DNA: TGCGCCAGCAGCCAAGACGGACACAGCACAGATACGCAGTATTTT. This gives the protein CASSQDGHSTDTQYF.